Listed below are T cell receptor beta chains from one sample, sequenced in a study of cytomegalovirus exposure and HLA in healthy donors. Libraries were prepared by immunoSEQ multiplex PCR; TCRdb keeps only in-frame clonotypes and omits some of them. The sample has roughly 200,000 clones, around 80% seen once. The material sequenced was PBMCs. Receptors were obtained from a man aged 25 to 45 in good health and CMV-seronegative. Both conserved end residues are part of each CDR3. The D gene is left open where the match is weak. The size entry is marked missing in some rows and otherwise reads once, few, many or a size class.

clone size: few
D gene: NA
V gene: TRBV6-5
J gene: TRBJ2-1
CDR3 DNA: TGTGCCAGCAGTTCCGGGAGTGGGATATACAATGAGCAGTTCTTC
CDR3 protein: CASSSGSGIYNEQFF

clone size: once
D gene: TRBD2
V gene: TRBV5-1
J gene: TRBJ2-7
CDR3 DNA: TGCGCCAGCAGCCTGGGAGGGACTAGCGGGAGCGAGCAGTACTTC
CDR3 protein: CASSLGGTSGSEQYF

clone size: NA
D gene: TRBD1
V gene: TRBV5-1
J gene: TRBJ1-1
CDR3 DNA: TGCGCCAGCAGCCAAAAGACAGGGGCAAACACTGAAGCTTTCTTT
CDR3 protein: CASSQKTGANTEAFF

clone size: NA
D gene: TRBD1
V gene: TRBV9
J gene: TRBJ1-2
CDR3 DNA: TGTGCCAGCAGCGTAACAGGGGATGGCTACACCTTC
CDR3 protein: CASSVTGDGYTF

clone size: NA
D gene: NA
V gene: TRBV29-1
J gene: TRBJ2-7
CDR3 DNA: TGCAGCGTTGAAGTTAGAGGCGGGGTTTCGCAGTACTTC
CDR3 protein: CSVEVRGGVSQYF

clone size: once
D gene: TRBD1
V gene: TRBV6-5
J gene: TRBJ1-5
CDR3 DNA: TGTGCCAGCAGTTATTATCGACAGGGGGGTCAGCCCCAGCATTTT
CDR3 protein: CASSYYRQGGQPQHF

clone size: few
D gene: NA
V gene: TRBV10-1
J gene: TRBJ2-2
CDR3 DNA: TGCGCCAACCCGGGACTCTACACCGGGGAGCTGTTTTTT
CDR3 protein: CANPGLYTGELFF

clone size: NA
D gene: NA
V gene: TRBV5-1
J gene: TRBJ2-2
CDR3 DNA: TGCGCCAGCAGCTTGTCTTCTAGCGCGAACACCGGGGAGCTGTTTTTT
CDR3 protein: CASSLSSSANTGELFF

clone size: NA
D gene: TRBD1
V gene: TRBV18
J gene: TRBJ1-2
CDR3 DNA: TGTGCCAGCTCAACACAGGGGAACTATGGCTACACCTTC
CDR3 protein: CASSTQGNYGYTF

clone size: few
D gene: TRBD1
V gene: TRBV5-1
J gene: TRBJ1-1
CDR3 DNA: TGCGCCAGCAGCCCGGACAGGGGGGACACTGAAGCTTTCTTT
CDR3 protein: CASSPDRGDTEAFF

clone size: NA
D gene: TRBD2
V gene: TRBV11-2
J gene: TRBJ2-7
CDR3 DNA: TGTGCCAGCAGCTTAACTTCTAGCGGGAGCCACGAGCAGTACTTC
CDR3 protein: CASSLTSSGSHEQYF

clone size: once
D gene: NA
V gene: TRBV9
J gene: TRBJ1-2
CDR3 DNA: TGTGCCAGCAGCGCAACTAACTATGGCTACACCTTC
CDR3 protein: CASSATNYGYTF

clone size: few
D gene: NA
V gene: TRBV14
J gene: TRBJ2-7
CDR3 DNA: TGTGCCAGCAGCCTTCTGGGTACTAATATCTACGAGCAGTACTTC
CDR3 protein: CASSLLGTNIYEQYF

clone size: NA
D gene: NA
V gene: TRBV5-4
J gene: TRBJ2-4
CDR3 DNA: TGTGCCAGCAGCGAGGGATTCAAAAACATTCAGTACTTC
CDR3 protein: CASSEGFKNIQYF

clone size: NA
D gene: NA
V gene: TRBV9
J gene: TRBJ2-7
CDR3 DNA: TGTGCCAGCAGCTTGACGGCAGGCGCGCAATCCTACGAGCAGTACTTC
CDR3 protein: CASSLTAGAQSYEQYF

clone size: NA
D gene: TRBD2
V gene: TRBV6-8
J gene: TRBJ2-3
CDR3 DNA: TGTGCCCCCGGAGGAATAAGCGGGAGCGGGGTAGATACGCAGTATTTT
CDR3 protein: CAPGGISGSGVDTQYF

clone size: NA
D gene: NA
V gene: TRBV4-1
J gene: TRBJ1-6
CDR3 DNA: TGCGCCAGCAGCCAATACCGGGGTCCCTATAATTCACCCCTCCACTTT
CDR3 protein: CASSQYRGPYNSPLHF

clone size: NA
D gene: TRBD1
V gene: TRBV4-1
J gene: TRBJ1-5
CDR3 DNA: TGCGCCAGCAGCCTAGACAGGGGACACAATCAGCCCCAGCATTTT
CDR3 protein: CASSLDRGHNQPQHF

clone size: NA
D gene: TRBD2
V gene: TRBV10-2
J gene: TRBJ2-1
CDR3 DNA: TGCGCCAGCAGTGAGACTAGCGGGAGTCGGGATGAGCAGTTCTTC
CDR3 protein: CASSETSGSRDEQFF

clone size: NA
D gene: NA
V gene: TRBV4-1
J gene: TRBJ2-3
CDR3 DNA: TGCGCCAGCAGCCAACCGACAGCCACAGATACGCAGTATTTT
CDR3 protein: CASSQPTATDTQYF

clone size: few
D gene: TRBD1
V gene: TRBV7-6
J gene: TRBJ1-1
CDR3 DNA: TGTGCCAGCAGCAGGGGGCAGGGGAACACTGAAGCTTTCTTT
CDR3 protein: CASSRGQGNTEAFF

clone size: once
D gene: NA
V gene: TRBV18
J gene: TRBJ2-7
CDR3 DNA: TGTGCCAGCTCAGCTACGGGTGAGCAGTACTTC
CDR3 protein: CASSATGEQYF

clone size: NA
D gene: TRBD2
V gene: TRBV28
J gene: TRBJ2-7
CDR3 DNA: TGTGCCAGTCGCAGTGAGACTAGCGGTGCTTACGAGCAGTACTTC
CDR3 protein: CASRSETSGAYEQYF

clone size: few
D gene: NA
V gene: TRBV29-1
J gene: TRBJ2-2
CDR3 DNA: TGCAGCGTTGTGATTCAGGGTACTCCGAACACCGGGGAGCTGTTTTTT
CDR3 protein: CSVVIQGTPNTGELFF

clone size: NA
D gene: NA
V gene: TRBV5-6
J gene: TRBJ2-3
CDR3 DNA: TGTGCCAGCTCGGCGGGGTTAGCGACAGATACGCAGTATTTT
CDR3 protein: CASSAGLATDTQYF

clone size: NA
D gene: TRBD2
V gene: TRBV29-1
J gene: TRBJ2-3
CDR3 DNA: TGCAGCGTTGAACTGGATAGCGGGAGGGATACGCAGTATTTT
CDR3 protein: CSVELDSGRDTQYF

clone size: once
D gene: TRBD1
V gene: TRBV10-3
J gene: TRBJ2-7
CDR3 DNA: TGTGCCACGCTAACAGGGGAGTACGAGCAGTACTTC
CDR3 protein: CATLTGEYEQYF

clone size: NA
D gene: NA
V gene: TRBV10-1
J gene: TRBJ2-1
CDR3 DNA: TGCGCCAGCAGTGATTACAGCGGAGCCTACTCTGAGCAGTTCTTC
CDR3 protein: CASSDYSGAYSEQFF

clone size: NA
D gene: NA
V gene: TRBV5-4
J gene: TRBJ2-1
CDR3 DNA: TGTGCCAGCAGCTTGGCGGGAGTACTCCCCAATGAGCAGTTCTTC
CDR3 protein: CASSLAGVLPNEQFF

clone size: NA
D gene: NA
V gene: TRBV9
J gene: TRBJ2-7
CDR3 DNA: TGTGCCAGCAGCGTTAGCGGCACCTCCTACGAGCAGTACTTC
CDR3 protein: CASSVSGTSYEQYF

clone size: NA
D gene: NA
V gene: TRBV10-3
J gene: TRBJ2-7
CDR3 DNA: TGTGCCATCAGTGGACACTACGAGCAGTACTTC
CDR3 protein: CAISGHYEQYF

clone size: once
D gene: NA
V gene: TRBV5-4
J gene: TRBJ1-5
CDR3 DNA: TGTGCCAGCAGCTTTTCGGGGAGCAATCAGCCCCAGCATTTT
CDR3 protein: CASSFSGSNQPQHF

clone size: few
D gene: NA
V gene: TRBV6-1
J gene: TRBJ2-7
CDR3 DNA: TGTGCCAGCAGTGTATGGACAACCTACGAGCAGTACTTC
CDR3 protein: CASSVWTTYEQYF

clone size: NA
D gene: TRBD2
V gene: TRBV5-1
J gene: TRBJ2-1
CDR3 DNA: TGCGCCAGCAGCTTGGCCAAGACTAGCGGGAGGGCCTATGAGCAGTTCTTC
CDR3 protein: CASSLAKTSGRAYEQFF

clone size: NA
D gene: NA
V gene: TRBV2
J gene: TRBJ2-7
CDR3 DNA: TGTGCCAGCAAGGAAGGAGGCCTCGTATCCTACGAGCAGTACTTC
CDR3 protein: CASKEGGLVSYEQYF

clone size: NA
D gene: TRBD1
V gene: TRBV10-3
J gene: TRBJ2-3
CDR3 DNA: TGTGCCATCAGTCGGGACAGCCTTTCTAGCACAGATACGCAGTATTTT
CDR3 protein: CAISRDSLSSTDTQYF